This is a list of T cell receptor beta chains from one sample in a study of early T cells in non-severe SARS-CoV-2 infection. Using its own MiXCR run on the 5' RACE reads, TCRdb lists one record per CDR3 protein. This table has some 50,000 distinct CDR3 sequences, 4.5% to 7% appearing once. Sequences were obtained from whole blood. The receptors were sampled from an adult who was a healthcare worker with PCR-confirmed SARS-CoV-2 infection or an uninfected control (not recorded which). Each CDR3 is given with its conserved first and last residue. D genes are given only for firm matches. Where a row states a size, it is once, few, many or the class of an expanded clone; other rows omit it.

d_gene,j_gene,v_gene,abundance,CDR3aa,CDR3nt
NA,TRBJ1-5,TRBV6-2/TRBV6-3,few,CASSQGTPNSNQPQHF,TGTGCCAGCAGTCAGGGGACGCCGAATAGCAATCAGCCCCAGCATTTT
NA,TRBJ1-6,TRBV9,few,CASSVDPLGSPLHF,TGTGCCAGCAGCGTGGACCCCCTCGGGTCACCCCTCCATTTT
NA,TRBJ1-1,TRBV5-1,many,CASSLSGTRRNTEAFF,TGCGCCAGCAGCTTGAGTGGAACAAGGCGGAACACTGAAGCTTTCTTT
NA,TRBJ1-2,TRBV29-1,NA,CSASENYGYTF,TGCAGCGCGAGTGAGAACTATGGCTACACCTTC
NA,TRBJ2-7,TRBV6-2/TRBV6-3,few,CASSARGAGEQYF,TGTGCCAGCAGTGCCCGGGGGGCCGGCGAGCAGTACTTC
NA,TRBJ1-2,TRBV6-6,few,CASNPRGGTAGYTF,TGTGCCAGCAACCCTAGAGGGGGAACTGCTGGCTACACCTTC
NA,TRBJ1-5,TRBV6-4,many,CASSDWSAGDDSRQPQHF,TGTGCCAGCAGTGACTGGTCGGCGGGCGACGATTCCAGGCAGCCCCAGCATTTT
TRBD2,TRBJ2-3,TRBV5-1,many,CASSLSSGTDTQYF,TGCGCCAGCAGCTTGTCTAGCGGGACAGATACGCAGTATTTT
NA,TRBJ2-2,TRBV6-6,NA,CASSYRHGPTINTGELFF,TGTGCCAGCAGTTACAGACATGGACCAACAATAAACACCGGGGAGCTGTTTTTT
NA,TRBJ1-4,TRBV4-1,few,CASSQEWGRVANEKLFF,TGCGCCAGCAGCCAAGAATGGGGAAGGGTTGCCAATGAAAAACTGTTTTTT
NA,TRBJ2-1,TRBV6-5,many,CASSHPFDNEQFF,TGTGCCAGCAGTCACCCTTTCGACAATGAGCAGTTCTTC
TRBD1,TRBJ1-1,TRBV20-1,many,CSASRGSNTEAFF,TGCAGTGCTAGCAGGGGGTCGAACACTGAAGCTTTCTTT
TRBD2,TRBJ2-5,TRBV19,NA,CASRDSGGPTRPYF,TGTGCCAGTAGGGATAGCGGGGGACCCACCCGTCCGTACTTC
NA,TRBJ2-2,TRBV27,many,CASSFPSGGTGELFF,TGTGCCAGCAGTTTCCCCTCAGGGGGGACCGGGGAGCTGTTTTTT
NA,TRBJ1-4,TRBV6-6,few,CASSRGGNEKLFF,TGTGCCAGCAGTCGGGGAGGGAACGAAAAACTGTTTTTT
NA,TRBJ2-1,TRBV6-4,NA,CASSALGVERSYNEQFF,TGTGCCAGCAGTGCCCTAGGGGTGGAGCGGTCCTACAATGAGCAGTTCTTC
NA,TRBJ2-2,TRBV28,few,CASTGVAGELFF,TGTGCCAGCACCGGGGTCGCCGGGGAGCTGTTTTTT
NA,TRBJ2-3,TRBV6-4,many,CASSASPTDTQYF,TGTGCCAGCAGTGCTAGTCCCACAGATACGCAGTATTTT
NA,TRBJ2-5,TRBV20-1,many,CSARSFGTHRETQYF,TGCAGTGCTAGATCGTTCGGGACCCATCGAGAGACCCAGTACTTC
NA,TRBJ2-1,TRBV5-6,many,CASSFTGRPGSEQFF,TGTGCCAGCAGCTTTACAGGGAGGCCAGGCAGTGAGCAGTTCTTC
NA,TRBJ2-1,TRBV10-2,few,CASSESHEQFF,TGCGCCAGCAGTGAGTCGCATGAGCAGTTCTTC
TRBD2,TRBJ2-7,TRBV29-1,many,CSVRGGGYEQYF,TGCAGCGTTCGGGGGGGCGGATACGAGCAGTACTTC
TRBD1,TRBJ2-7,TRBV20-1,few,CSASPQGEDEQYF,TGCAGTGCTAGTCCACAGGGGGAGGACGAGCAGTACTTC
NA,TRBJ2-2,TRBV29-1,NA,CSVVLQGWGELFF,TGCAGCGTTGTTTTACAGGGATGGGGGGAGCTGTTTTTT
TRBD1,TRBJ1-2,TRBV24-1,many,CATSRGTDNYGYTF,TGTGCCACCAGTCGGGGGACAGATAACTATGGCTACACCTTC
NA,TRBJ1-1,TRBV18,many,CASSEEGITEAFF,TGTGCCAGCTCCGAAGAGGGGATCACTGAAGCTTTCTTT
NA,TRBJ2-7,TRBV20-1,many,CSARSGGYEQYF,TGCAGTGCTAGGTCCGGAGGGTACGAGCAGTACTTC
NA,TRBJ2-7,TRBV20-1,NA,CSASVTGTYEQYF,TGCAGTGCTAGTGTTACAGGGACCTACGAGCAGTACTTC
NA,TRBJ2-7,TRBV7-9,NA,CASSLGSFGAGRSYEQYF,TGTGCCAGCAGCTTAGGATCCTTTGGGGCGGGGAGGAGCTACGAGCAGTACTTC
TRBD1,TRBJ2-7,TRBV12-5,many,CASGLAPRQGTYEQYF,TGTGCTAGTGGTTTGGCACCTCGACAGGGGACCTACGAGCAGTACTTC
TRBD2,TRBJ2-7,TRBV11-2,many,CASSSRLAGPYEQYF,TGTGCCAGCAGCTCACGACTAGCGGGCCCCTACGAGCAGTACTTC
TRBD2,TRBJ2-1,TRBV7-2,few,CASSLDLGLLF,TGTGCCAGCAGCTTAGACCTGGGACTACTCTTC
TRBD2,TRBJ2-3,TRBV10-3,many,CAISARTSGGSTDTQYF,TGTGCCATCAGTGCTCGGACTAGCGGGGGGAGCACAGATACGCAGTATTTT
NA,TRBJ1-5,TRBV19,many,CASSVAGPGQPQHF,TGTGCCAGTAGCGTGGCAGGGCCGGGTCAGCCCCAGCATTTT
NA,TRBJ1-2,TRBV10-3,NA,CAISALGARDDYTF,TGTGCCATCAGTGCTCTGGGGGCCCGGGATGACTACACCTTC
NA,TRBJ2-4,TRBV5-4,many,CASSSGTGGLAKNIQYF,TGTGCCAGCAGCTCCGGGACTGGAGGGCTAGCCAAAAACATTCAGTACTTC
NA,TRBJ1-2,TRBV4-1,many,CASSHQSRFSKARSNYGYTF,TGCGCCAGCAGCCACCAGTCCCGTTTCTCTAAGGCCAGGTCTAACTATGGCTACACCTTC
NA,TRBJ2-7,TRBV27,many,CASSFSPDGIPNEQYF,TGTGCCAGCAGTTTCTCCCCGGACGGAATTCCTAACGAGCAGTACTTC
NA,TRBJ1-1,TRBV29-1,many,CSVEDRIKGNTEVFF,TGCAGCGTTGAAGATCGTATTAAGGGGAACACTGAAGTTTTCTTT
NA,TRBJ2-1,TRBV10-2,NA,CASSERQTIKFF,TGCGCCAGCAGTGAACGACAAACCATAAAGTTCTTC
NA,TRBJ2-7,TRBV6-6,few,CASNSPGSSYEQYF,TGTGCCAGCAACTCGCCAGGGTCCTCCTACGAGCAGTACTTC
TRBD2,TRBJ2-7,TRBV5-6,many,CASSLGGLAASYEQYF,TGTGCCAGCAGCTTGGGCGGACTAGCGGCTTCCTACGAGCAGTACTTC
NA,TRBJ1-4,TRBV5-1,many,CASIHRGHEKLFF,TGCGCCAGCATCCACCGGGGACATGAAAAACTGTTTTTT
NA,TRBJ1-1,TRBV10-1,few,CASSAMKNTEAFF,TGCGCCAGCAGTGCAATGAAGAACACTGAAGCTTTCTTT
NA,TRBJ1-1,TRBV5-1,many,CASSLDGRPNTEAFF,TGCGCCAGCAGCTTGGACGGACGGCCGAACACTGAAGCTTTCTTT
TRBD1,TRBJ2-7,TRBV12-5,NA,CASGLVNKGQGYEQYF,TGTGCTAGTGGTTTGGTAAACAAGGGACAGGGCTACGAGCAGTACTTC
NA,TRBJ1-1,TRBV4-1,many,CASSLEGPRGHTEAFF,TGCGCCAGCAGCCTCGAAGGACCCAGAGGTCACACTGAAGCTTTCTTT
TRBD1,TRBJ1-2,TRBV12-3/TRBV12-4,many,CASRRQGRNGYTF,TGTGCCAGCAGGCGACAGGGGCGGAATGGCTACACCTTC
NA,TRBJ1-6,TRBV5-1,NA,CASSLVQGISPLHF,TGCGCCAGCAGCCTCGTCCAGGGAATTTCACCCCTCCACTTT
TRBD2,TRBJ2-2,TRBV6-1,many,CASSEKPSGNPNTGELFF,TGTGCCAGCAGTGAAAAGCCTAGCGGCAACCCTAACACCGGGGAGCTGTTTTTT
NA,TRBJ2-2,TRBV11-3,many,CASSRQVGPDTGELFF,TGTGCCAGCAGCCGCCAAGTTGGCCCCGACACCGGGGAGCTGTTTTTT
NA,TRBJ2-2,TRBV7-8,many,CASSRLETGELFF,TGTGCCAGCAGCCGTTTGGAAACCGGGGAGCTGTTTTTT
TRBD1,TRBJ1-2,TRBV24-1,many,CATSDGGRGDGYTF,TGTGCCACCAGTGATGGGGGCAGGGGGGATGGCTACACCTTC
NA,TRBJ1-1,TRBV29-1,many,CSADRGTEAFF,TGCAGCGCCGACCGGGGCACTGAAGCTTTCTTT
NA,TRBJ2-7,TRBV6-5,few,CASSYLDSRSYEQYF,TGTGCCAGCAGTTACCTCGACAGCCGCTCCTACGAGCAGTACTTC
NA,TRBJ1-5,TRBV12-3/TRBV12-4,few,CASGPPGGREPQHF,TGTGCCAGCGGTCCCCCGGGGGGGAGGGAGCCCCAGCATTTT
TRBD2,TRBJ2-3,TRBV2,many,CASSEIGLAENTDTQYF,TGTGCCAGCAGTGAAATTGGGCTAGCGGAGAACACAGATACGCAGTATTTT